A selection of T cell receptor beta chains follows, all from one sample in a study of blood T cell repertoires in COVID-19. Method: immunoSEQ multiplex PCR; TCRdb's copy keeps in-frame clones and lacks some. The data hold about 280,000 clones, with roughly 91% observed a single time. The sequenced sample consisted of peripheral blood. These receptor sequences come from a man aged 40-50 years with acute or convalescent COVID-19. Both conserved end residues are part of each CDR3.

TRBJ1-1 TRBV6-5 CASRPRTGKAFF
TRBJ1-6 TRBV19 CASSPMTGGFSPLHF
TRBJ2-7 TRBV27 CASSTRVVSRLVSYEQYF
TRBJ1-5 TRBV2 CASSGTGGQPQHF
TRBJ1-5 TRBV2 CASSEGTGGGGRPQHF
TRBJ1-2 TRBV5-1 CASSPLDRGFNYGYTF
TRBJ1-4 TRBV7-9 CASSFGQGVSGEKLFF
TRBJ1-6 TRBV7-9 CASSLDGQTNSPLHF
TRBJ2-6 TRBV11-2 CASSLFSRVGANVLTF
TRBJ1-3 TRBV4-1 CASSHHGISGNTIYF
TRBJ2-7 TRBV11-2 CASSLGRGTWYEQYF
TRBJ1-5 TRBV6-6 CASSPKQVSSNQPQHF
TRBJ1-2 TRBV3-1/TRBV3-2 CASSQGSISYGYTF
TRBJ1-6 TRBV28 CASRIPGQINSPLHF
TRBJ1-2 TRBV5-1 CASSFGAVYGYTF
TRBJ1-2 TRBV25-1 CASSDQGSGYGYTF
TRBJ1-3 TRBV19 CASEGSGNTIYF
TRBJ2-1 TRBV6-5 CASSYPGTDNEQFF
TRBJ2-7 TRBV5-4 CASSWRSSGGAYEQYF
TRBJ1-1 TRBV5-1 CASSAPLAGTEAFF
TRBJ1-2 TRBV30 CAWNQGAITEGYTF
TRBJ1-4 TRBV4-1 CASSQGGTGNEKLFF
TRBJ1-6 TRBV30 CAWRGTANSPLHF
TRBJ1-1 TRBV6-4 CASRNTNRGDTEAFF
TRBJ1-3 TRBV7-8 CASSFQASGNTIYF
TRBJ1-6 TRBV19 CASKNSNNSPLHF
TRBJ1-2 TRBV5-1 CASSLDESYGYTF
TRBJ1-6 TRBV6-6 CASSYPTGGDSPLHF
TRBJ1-6 TRBV9 CASSPRTGSNSPLHF
TRBJ2-7 TRBV2 CASSVNRMVSRTGEQYF
TRBJ1-2 TRBV10-3 CAITPTGSDGYTF
TRBJ1-1 TRBV5-6 CASSLGYSNSEAFF
TRBJ1-5 TRBV10-3 CAISELGQGGQPQHF
TRBJ2-1 TRBV2 CASRVDPEGPYNEQFF
TRBJ1-1 TRBV2 CASSPREGAPNTEAFF
TRBJ1-4 TRBV5-6 CASSLGKGDEKLFF
TRBJ1-2 TRBV6-5 CASSYRIDRDYGYTF
TRBJ2-1 TRBV5-5 CASRIGQGANEQFF
TRBJ1-1 TRBV14 CASSQLYKDSLPEAFF
TRBJ2-1 TRBV10-1 CASSELLAGGRNEQFF
TRBJ1-2 TRBV29-1 CSVSPLSYGYTF
TRBJ1-1 TRBV5-6 CASRTTWNTEAFF
TRBJ1-1 TRBV7-2 CASSLQGSTEAFF
TRBJ1-2 TRBV29-1 CSAGGGNYGYTF
TRBJ1-3 TRBV12-3/TRBV12-4 CASRISGGNTIYF
TRBJ2-3 TRBV2 CASISGRGPDTQYF
TRBJ2-7 TRBV12-5 CASGSRARGEQYF
TRBJ2-1 TRBV29-1 CSAPGQGGINEQFF
TRBJ1-1 TRBV11-2 CASSFFEGGTEAFF
TRBJ2-7 TRBV25-1 CASASGGALYEQYF
TRBJ2-3 TRBV5-1 CASSPLTSGGADTQYF
TRBJ2-5 TRBV5-1 CASGTGRETQYF
TRBJ1-5 TRBV19 CASIADSWSNQPQHF
TRBJ2-1 TRBV12-5 CASGSLITVSSYNEQFF
TRBJ2-2 TRBV10-3 CAISERGGNTGELFF
TRBJ1-6 TRBV30 CAWSPGPQGPLHF
TRBJ1-5 TRBV19 CASSIGTDNQPQHF